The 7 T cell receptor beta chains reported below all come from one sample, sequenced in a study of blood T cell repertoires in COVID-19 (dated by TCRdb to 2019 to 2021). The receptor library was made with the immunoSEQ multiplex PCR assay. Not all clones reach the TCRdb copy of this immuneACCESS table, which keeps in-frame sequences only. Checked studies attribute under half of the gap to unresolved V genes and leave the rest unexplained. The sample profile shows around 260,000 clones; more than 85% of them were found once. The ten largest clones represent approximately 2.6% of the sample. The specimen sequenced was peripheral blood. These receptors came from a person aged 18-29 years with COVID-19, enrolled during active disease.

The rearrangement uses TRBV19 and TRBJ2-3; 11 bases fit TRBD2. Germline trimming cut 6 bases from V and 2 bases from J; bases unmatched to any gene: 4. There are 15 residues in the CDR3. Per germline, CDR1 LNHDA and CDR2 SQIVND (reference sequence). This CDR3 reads CASRGLADNTDTQYF. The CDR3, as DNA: TGTGCCAGTAGGGGACTAGCGGACAACACAGATACGCAGTATTTT.

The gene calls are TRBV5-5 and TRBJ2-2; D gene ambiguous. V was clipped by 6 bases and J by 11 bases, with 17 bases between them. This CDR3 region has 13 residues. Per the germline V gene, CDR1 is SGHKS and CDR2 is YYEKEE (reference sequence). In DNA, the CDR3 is TGTGCCAGCAACCAGTTGCCTTTAAGAGAGCTGTTTTTT. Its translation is CASNQLPLRELFF. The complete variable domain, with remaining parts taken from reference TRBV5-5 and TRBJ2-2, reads DAGVTQSPTHLIKTRGQQVTLRCSPISGHKSVSWYQQVLGQGPQFIFQYYEKEERGRGNFPDRFSARQFPNYSSELNVNALLLGDSALYLCASNQLPLRELFFGEGSRLTVL.

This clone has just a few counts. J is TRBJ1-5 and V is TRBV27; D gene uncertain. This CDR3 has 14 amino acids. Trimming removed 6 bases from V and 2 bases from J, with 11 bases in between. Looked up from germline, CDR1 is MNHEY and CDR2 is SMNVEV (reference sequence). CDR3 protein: CASREGLGNQPQHF. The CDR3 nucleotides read TGTGCCAGCAGAGAGGGTTTGGGCAATCAGCCCCAGCATTTT.

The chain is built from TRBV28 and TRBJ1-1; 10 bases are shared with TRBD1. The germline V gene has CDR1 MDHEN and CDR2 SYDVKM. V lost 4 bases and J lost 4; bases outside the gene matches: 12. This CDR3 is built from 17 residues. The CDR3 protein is CASSSSLGQGFSTEAFF. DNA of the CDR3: TGTGCCAGCAGTTCCTCATTGGGACAGGGGTTTAGCACTGAAGCTTTCTTT.

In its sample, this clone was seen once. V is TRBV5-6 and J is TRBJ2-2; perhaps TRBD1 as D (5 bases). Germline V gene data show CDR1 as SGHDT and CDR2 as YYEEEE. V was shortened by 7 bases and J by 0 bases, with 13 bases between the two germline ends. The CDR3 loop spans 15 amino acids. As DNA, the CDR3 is TGTGCCAGCGCAAGGGGCAGGCCGAACACCGGGGAGCTGTTTTTT. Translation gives CASARGRPNTGELFF.

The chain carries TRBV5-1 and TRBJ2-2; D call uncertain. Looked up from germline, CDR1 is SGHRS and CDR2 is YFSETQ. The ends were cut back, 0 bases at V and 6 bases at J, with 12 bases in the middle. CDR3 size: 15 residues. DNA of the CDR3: TGCGCCAGCAGCTTGGCTAACGCCGCGGCCGGGGAGCTGTTTTTT. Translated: CASSLANAAAGELFF.

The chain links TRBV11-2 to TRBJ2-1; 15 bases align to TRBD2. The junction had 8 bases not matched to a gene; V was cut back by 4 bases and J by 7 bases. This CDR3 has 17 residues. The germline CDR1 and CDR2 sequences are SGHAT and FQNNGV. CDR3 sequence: CASSSGLAGGPVNEQFF. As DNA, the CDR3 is TGTGCCAGCAGCTCAGGACTAGCGGGAGGGCCCGTAAATGAGCAGTTCTTC.